Included here is one TCR beta chain sequence, with context. The CDR3 is made up of 17 amino acids. This specimen belongs to a study of blood T cell repertoires in COVID-19. About the study: Collection of acute and convalescent COVID-19 samples took place in the United States, Italy and Spain. Sample material is recorded as cDNA or gDNA derived from T cells, B-cell-depleted T cells, or PBMCs.

Here immunoSEQ multiplex PCR was the method, and the copy in TCRdb shows in-frame clones only, minus some. The sample includes under 300,000 clones, roughly 85% of them seen just once. This TCR was sampled from a woman aged 30 to 39 with active or convalescent COVID-19. Sequencing was done on a sample of peripheral blood. The chain is built from TRBV21-1 and TRBJ1-1. TRBV21-1 is marked as a pseudogene. This CDR3 is CASSKLVREGPNTEAFF. CDR3 DNA: TGTGCCAGCAGCAAATTGGTTCGGGAGGGCCCGAACACTGAAGCTTTCTTT.